This T cell receptor beta chain is drawn from a study of T cells in women clearing cervical HPV infection. Germline CDR1 and CDR2: SGHTA and FQGNSA. The CDR3 contains 13 residues. V was trimmed by 1 base and J by 5 bases, leaving 8 bases between them. TCRdb's table, derived via immunoSEQ multiplex PCR, lists solely in-frame clones and lacks some. The sample's table shows about 30,000 clones. About this clone: The sequence runs out 3 residues before the end of the CDR3; the remainder is reconstructed from the germline J gene.

The chain couples TRBV7-2 to TRBJ2-5; weak D call: TRBD2 (6 bases). The origin of this receptor is a woman between 18 and 70 years old with a cervical HPV16 infection that either progressed to CIN3+ or cleared (not recorded which). Material: blood buffy coat. The chain's CDR3 is CASSLGAGETQYF. The CDR3 bases that were read are TGTGCCAGCAGCTTAGGTGCGGGGGAGACC.